This T cell receptor beta chain was identified in a study of shared clonotypes between healthy human individuals (dated by TCRdb to about 2020). Some background on the complete study: The cohort comprised a couple of women and a few men aged 18 to 49 years. To increase sequencing depth and limit assay-specific biases, different laboratories used diverse techniques to prepare libraries and sequence TCR repertoires. Per donor, three plates each were used for CD4 naive and CD4 memory, two for CD8 naive, and one for CD8 memory. To estimate repertoire size and how much clonotypes are shared between individuals, the study performed deep sequencing of blood TCR repertoires from roughly five healthy adults. Per donor, leukapheresis produced somewhere between about 0.94 and 9 billion PBMCs.

Donors were healthy HIV-negative adults with no recently reported acute infections or vaccinations. Every donor was a Caucasian adult residing in Nashville, Tennessee, USA. Magnetic negative selection was used to enrich CD4+ T cells, after which naive cells were positively selected on CD45RA and the negative fraction became the memory subset. Blood was obtained by leukapheresis, after which PBMCs were separated by Ficoll-Histopaque density gradient centrifugation and cryopreserved in liquid nitrogen vapor phase. Purity and quantity of every magnetically sorted T cell population were checked by analytical flow cytometry. Genomic DNA was isolated from every sorted fraction and measured by UV absorbance on a Nanodrop 2000c. About this clone: The target of this receptor is not known. One base away there is no much larger clone; base qualities are not given. The sample has other DNA sequences that encode this CDR3 too.

Inclusive of the bounding cysteine and phenylalanine, the CDR3 is 16 residues long. Here the CDR3 DNA is all that survives: 48 bases in frame from base 1. From the germline V gene (reference sequence), CDR1 is LNHDA and CDR2 is SQIVND. Clipping removes 1 base from V and 0 bases from J, with 2 as the unmatched junction base count. Paper-wide results and their limitations: Even with the large sequencing depth, rarefaction of the sorted-subset datasets indicated that sequencing was incomplete. Pairwise subsampling indicated that sequencing depth was expected to affect the degree of clonotype sharing among donors. Estimated clonotype richness was generally larger for naive than for memory subsets. Sampling was limited to blood, and TCR repertoires in tissue likely differ from TCR repertoires in blood. Because the study included only a small number of donors, the genetic and exposure-history diversity represented was limited. Compared with non-shared clonotypes, the clonotypes found in all four sorted-subset donors had higher generation probabilities. When several donors were compared, the shared fraction of clonotypes was approximately 5% for naive CD4, about 4% for naive CD8, 2% to 2.5% for memory CD4, and roughly 0.43% for memory CD8.

TCR CDR3 regions were amplified from genomic DNA by multiplex PCR using the deep immunoSEQ assay. Extracted genomic DNA from each cell subset was distributed evenly across all wells of several immunoSEQ 96-well plates, and each plate was treated as a replicate. Each replicate PCR for sorted subsets received approximately 200 ng genomic DNA, equal to roughly 30,000 T cell genomes. The purified libraries were quantified using a Qubit 3.0 fluorometer, sized with a Bioanalyzer 2100, and then quantified again using the KAPA Library Quantification kit. A separate single-read 150-cycle Illumina NextSeq 550 flow cell was used to sequence each immunoSEQ 96-well plate. The authors' analysis ran thus. Because the immunoSEQ output held only junctional sequences and lacked quality scores, the filtering could not match the filtering applied to full-length reads. To assign V/J genes and CDR3, sequences were annotated using PyIR, a Python wrapper for IgBLAST v1.9, with IMGT germline references. Reads were removed for weak V/J assignments (E-value above 1e-6), missing CDR3, stop codons, out-of-frame junctions, or ambiguous translated residues. A V3J clonotype was defined by an identical inferred V gene, J gene, and CDR3 amino acid sequence. To compute the percentage overlap between repertoires, the number of shared unique clonotypes was divided by the size of the smaller repertoire. RTK rarefaction, the Chao1 estimator, and Recon v2.1 estimates of unobserved clonotypes were used to assess repertoire richness. OLGA was used to compute generation probabilities for all TCRbeta clonotypes that the gDNA method yielded from a few donors. Sourced from immuneACCESS, this table was stored by TCRdb with only in-frame sequences that have V and J called. A share of the clones is absent; for the studies checked, an unresolved V gene accounts for under half, and the remainder has no known explanation. V and J calls and clone size are those listed in that table; D and trimming were worked out from the DNA. This sample lists 850,000 to 1,200,000 clones; about 75% were detected once. Together, the top ten hold 1.4% to 1.5% of the sample.

The rearranged segments are TRBV19 and TRBJ2-4; TRBD1 fits 8 bases in the junction. The source is a young man in good health. Sequencing input: memory CD4+ T cells sorted from blood. The cell subset or site label on this specimen signifies: CD45RA-negative fraction. The nucleotide sequence reads TGTGCCAGTAGTATAGGTGGACAGGGAGCCAAAAACATTCAGTACTTC. This encodes CASSIGGQGAKNIQYF.